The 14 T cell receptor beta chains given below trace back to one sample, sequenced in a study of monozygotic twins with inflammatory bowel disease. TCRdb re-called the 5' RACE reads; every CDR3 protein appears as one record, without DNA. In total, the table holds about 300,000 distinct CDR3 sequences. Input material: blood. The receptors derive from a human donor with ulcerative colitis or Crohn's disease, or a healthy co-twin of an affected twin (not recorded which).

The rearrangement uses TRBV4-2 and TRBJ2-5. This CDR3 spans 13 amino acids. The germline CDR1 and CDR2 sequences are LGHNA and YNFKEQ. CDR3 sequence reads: CASSQFVQETQYF.

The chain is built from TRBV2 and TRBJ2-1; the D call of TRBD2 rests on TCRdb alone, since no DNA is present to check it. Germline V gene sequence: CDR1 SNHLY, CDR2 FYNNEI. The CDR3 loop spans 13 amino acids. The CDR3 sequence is CARETSGRSEQFF.

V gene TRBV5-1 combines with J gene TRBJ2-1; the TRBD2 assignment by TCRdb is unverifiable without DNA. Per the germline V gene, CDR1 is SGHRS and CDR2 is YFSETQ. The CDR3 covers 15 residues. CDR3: CASSLGPSGGNEQFF. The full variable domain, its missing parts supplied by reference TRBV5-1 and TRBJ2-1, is KAGVTQTPRYLIKTRGQQVTLSCSPISGHRSVSWYQQTPGQGLQFLFEYFSETQRNKGNFPGRFSGRQFSNSRSEMNVSTLELGDSALYLCASSLGPSGGNEQFFGPGTRLTVL.

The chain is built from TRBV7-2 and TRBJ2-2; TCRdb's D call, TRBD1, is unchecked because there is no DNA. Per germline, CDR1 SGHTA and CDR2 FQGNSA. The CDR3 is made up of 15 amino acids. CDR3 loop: CASSQNRGRLGELFF.

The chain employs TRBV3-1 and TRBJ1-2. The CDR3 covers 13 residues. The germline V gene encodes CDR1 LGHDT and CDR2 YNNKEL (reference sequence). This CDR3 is CASSQDWFYGYTF. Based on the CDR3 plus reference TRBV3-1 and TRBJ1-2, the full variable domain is DTAVSQTPKYLVTQMGNDKSIKCEQNLGHDTMYWYKQDSKKFLKIMFSYNNKELIINETVPNRFSPKSPDKAHLNLHINSLELGDSAVYFCASSQDWFYGYTFGSGTRLTVV.

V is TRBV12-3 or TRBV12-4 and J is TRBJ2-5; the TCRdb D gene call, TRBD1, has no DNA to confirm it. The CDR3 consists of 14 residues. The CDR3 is CASSFEGARETQYF.

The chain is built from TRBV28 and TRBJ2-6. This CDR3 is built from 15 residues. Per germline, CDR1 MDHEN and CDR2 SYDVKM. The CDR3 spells CASTPTFSGANVLTF.

The CDR3 protein is CSARDGGRAWSEQYF. The V call is TRBV20-1, the J call TRBJ2-7; TCRdb's D call of TRBD2 is untestable without DNA. In germline, CDR1 is DFQATT, CDR2 SNEGSKA (reference sequence). CDR3 length: 15 residues.

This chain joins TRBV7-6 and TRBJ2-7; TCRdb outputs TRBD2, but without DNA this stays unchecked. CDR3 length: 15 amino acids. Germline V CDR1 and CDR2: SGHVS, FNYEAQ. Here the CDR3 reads CASSLDLRTSYEQYF.

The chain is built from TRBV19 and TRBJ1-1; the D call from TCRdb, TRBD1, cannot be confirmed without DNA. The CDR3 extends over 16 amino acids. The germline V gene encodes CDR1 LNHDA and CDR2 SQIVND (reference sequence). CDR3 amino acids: CASSPFVGQGNTEAFF.

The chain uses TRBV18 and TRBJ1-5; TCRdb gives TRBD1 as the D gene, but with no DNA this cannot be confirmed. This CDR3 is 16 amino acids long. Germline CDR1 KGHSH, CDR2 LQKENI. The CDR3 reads CASSGLSGTLNQPQHF. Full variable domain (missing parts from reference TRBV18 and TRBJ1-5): NAGVMQNPRHLVRRRGQEARLRCSPMKGHSHVYWYRQLPEEGLKFMVYLQKENIIDESGMPKERFSAEFPKEGPSILRIQQVVRGDSAAYFCASSGLSGTLNQPQHFGDGTRLSIL.

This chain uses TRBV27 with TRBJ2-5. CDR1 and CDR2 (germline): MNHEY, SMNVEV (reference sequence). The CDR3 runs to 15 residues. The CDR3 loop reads CASSIPGRHQETQYF.

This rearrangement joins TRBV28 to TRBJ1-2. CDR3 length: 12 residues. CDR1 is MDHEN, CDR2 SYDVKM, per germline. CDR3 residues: CASSLLPRGYTF.

CDR3 loop: CAIGEGVSTDTQYF. The chain employs TRBV10-3 and TRBJ2-3. CDR3 length: 14 residues. The germline V gene encodes CDR1 ENHRY and CDR2 SYGVKD.